These T cell receptor beta chains were read from a single sample in a study of CD8 T cells in ankylosing spondylitis. TCRdb reanalysed the 5' RACE reads using MiXCR and keeps one entry per CDR3 protein. The table lists approximately 150,000 distinct CDR3 sequences, approximately 44% of them singletons. Sample: synovial fluid, either unsorted or a sorted T cell fraction (not recorded which). Receptors were obtained from a male donor with ankylosing spondylitis. Both conserved end residues are part of each CDR3. The order of the fields is J gene, clone size, V gene, D gene, CDR3 DNA, CDR3 protein. The D gene is left open where the match is weak. A clone size is listed for some rows: how often the clone was seen (once, few, many), or a class if it is expanded.

j_call: TRBJ2-1; clone_size: NA; v_call: TRBV28; d_call: NA; cdr3_nt: TGTGCCAGCAGCTTACTAGTGTTTTCCTACAATGAGCAGTTCTTC; cdr3_aa: CASSLLVFSYNEQFF
j_call: TRBJ2-3; clone_size: NA; v_call: TRBV20-1; d_call: TRBD2; cdr3_nt: TGCAGTGCTAGAGTTTTGCGGGGGGGCACAGATACGCAGTATTTT; cdr3_aa: CSARVLRGGTDTQYF
j_call: TRBJ1-1; clone_size: few; v_call: TRBV11-2; d_call: NA; cdr3_nt: TGTGCCAGCACCTCCGGAGGCCCTGACCTTGAAGCTTTCTTT; cdr3_aa: CASTSGGPDLEAFF
j_call: TRBJ2-1; clone_size: NA; v_call: TRBV7-2; d_call: NA; cdr3_nt: TGTGCCAGCAGCTCCAACTGGGTATCCTACAATGAGCAGTTCTTC; cdr3_aa: CASSSNWVSYNEQFF
j_call: TRBJ2-7; clone_size: few; v_call: TRBV18; d_call: NA; cdr3_nt: TGTGCCAGCTCACCTCTGGACCTCTCCGGCTACGAGCAGTACTTC; cdr3_aa: CASSPLDLSGYEQYF
j_call: TRBJ2-2; clone_size: NA; v_call: TRBV5-1; d_call: NA; cdr3_nt: TGCGCCAGCAGCTTGGCAGTGAACACCGGGGAGCTGTTTTTT; cdr3_aa: CASSLAVNTGELFF
j_call: TRBJ1-2; clone_size: NA; v_call: TRBV7-9; d_call: TRBD1; cdr3_nt: TGTGCCAGCAGCTCCCGGACAGGGCTTTTCTATGGCTACACCTTC; cdr3_aa: CASSSRTGLFYGYTF
j_call: TRBJ2-1; clone_size: few; v_call: TRBV12-3/TRBV12-4; d_call: NA; cdr3_nt: TGTGCCAGCACCCCCGGGGGGCCCGATGAGCAGTTCTTC; cdr3_aa: CASTPGGPDEQFF
j_call: TRBJ1-2; clone_size: NA; v_call: TRBV18; d_call: NA; cdr3_nt: TGTGCCAGCTCACCAATTCGCCGGAGCTATGGCTACACCTTC; cdr3_aa: CASSPIRRSYGYTF
j_call: TRBJ1-2; clone_size: NA; v_call: TRBV27; d_call: NA; cdr3_nt: TGTGCCAGCAGTTTTCAGGGTCCCTATGGCTACACCTTC; cdr3_aa: CASSFQGPYGYTF
j_call: TRBJ1-3; clone_size: NA; v_call: TRBV5-1; d_call: TRBD1; cdr3_nt: TGCGCCAGCTCGGACAGGGGGATCGAGACAAACACCATATATTTT; cdr3_aa: CASSDRGIETNTIYF
j_call: TRBJ1-2; clone_size: NA; v_call: TRBV25-1; d_call: NA; cdr3_nt: TGTGCCAGCAGCCGGGACACATACTATGGCTACACCTTC; cdr3_aa: CASSRDTYYGYTF
j_call: TRBJ1-5; clone_size: once; v_call: TRBV20-1; d_call: NA; cdr3_nt: TGCAGTGCTAGACTGGGGGGTCTAGGGCCGAATCAGCCCCAGCATTTT; cdr3_aa: CSARLGGLGPNQPQHF
j_call: TRBJ1-1; clone_size: few; v_call: TRBV28; d_call: TRBD1; cdr3_nt: TGTGCCAGTTCCCTATTTCAGGGGGGGCCTGAAGCTTTCTTT; cdr3_aa: CASSLFQGGPEAFF
j_call: TRBJ2-7; clone_size: few; v_call: TRBV4-1; d_call: NA; cdr3_nt: TGCGCCAGCAGCCTCACGGCTATCACCTACGAGCAGTACTTC; cdr3_aa: CASSLTAITYEQYF
j_call: TRBJ2-2; clone_size: NA; v_call: TRBV18; d_call: NA; cdr3_nt: TGTGCCAGCTCACCACACCCTGGGACGTCCGCGAACACCGGGGAGCTGTTTTTT; cdr3_aa: CASSPHPGTSANTGELFF
j_call: TRBJ1-3; clone_size: NA; v_call: TRBV12-3/TRBV12-4; d_call: NA; cdr3_nt: TGTGCCAGCAGTTCGGGGGAGTTCCCTGGAAACACCATATATTTT; cdr3_aa: CASSSGEFPGNTIYF
j_call: TRBJ1-2; clone_size: many; v_call: TRBV18; d_call: NA; cdr3_nt: TGTGCCAGCTCACCTCGGGACGAAAACTATGGCTACACCTTC; cdr3_aa: CASSPRDENYGYTF
j_call: TRBJ1-1; clone_size: NA; v_call: TRBV12-3/TRBV12-4; d_call: TRBD1; cdr3_nt: TGTGCCAGCAGTGAGCCGGGACAGGCTAACACTGAAGCTTTCTTT; cdr3_aa: CASSEPGQANTEAFF
j_call: TRBJ2-6; clone_size: NA; v_call: TRBV28; d_call: TRBD2; cdr3_nt: TGTGCCAGCAGTTTATCGGCTAGCGGGAGTCCTGGGGCCAACGTCCTGACTTTC; cdr3_aa: CASSLSASGSPGANVLTF
j_call: TRBJ2-3; clone_size: NA; v_call: TRBV3-1; d_call: NA; cdr3_nt: TGTGCCAGCAGCCAATACTTTCGGGGGAATACGCAGTATTTT; cdr3_aa: CASSQYFRGNTQYF
j_call: TRBJ1-2; clone_size: few; v_call: TRBV5-5; d_call: NA; cdr3_nt: TGTGCCAGCAGCTTGGATTGGCAGTCTCCCCAACCTTGGATGGGCTACACCTTC; cdr3_aa: CASSLDWQSPQPWMGYTF
j_call: TRBJ2-2; clone_size: NA; v_call: TRBV6-2/TRBV6-3; d_call: NA; cdr3_nt: TGTGCCAGCAGTACAGGACAGTCACACACCGGGGAGCTGTTTTTT; cdr3_aa: CASSTGQSHTGELFF
j_call: TRBJ2-5; clone_size: NA; v_call: TRBV7-9; d_call: TRBD2; cdr3_nt: TGTGCCTCCCAGGGACTAGCGGGGGGTCAGGAGACCCAGTACTTC; cdr3_aa: CASQGLAGGQETQYF
j_call: TRBJ2-7; clone_size: NA; v_call: TRBV28; d_call: NA; cdr3_nt: TGTGCCAGCAGCTCTCTCGGACCCTACGAGCAGTACTTC; cdr3_aa: CASSSLGPYEQYF
j_call: TRBJ2-7; clone_size: NA; v_call: TRBV3-1; d_call: TRBD1; cdr3_nt: TGTGCCAGCAGCCCTACCGGGACAGGGCGATACGAGCAGTACTTC; cdr3_aa: CASSPTGTGRYEQYF
j_call: TRBJ2-3; clone_size: NA; v_call: TRBV6-1; d_call: NA; cdr3_nt: TGTGCCAGCAGTCGAGGGGCAGGTGAGGGTCCCACAGATACGCAGTATTTT; cdr3_aa: CASSRGAGEGPTDTQYF
j_call: TRBJ2-5; clone_size: few; v_call: TRBV12-3/TRBV12-4; d_call: NA; cdr3_nt: TGTGCCAGCAGTTTCAGGTGGTGGGACTCCCTCCAAGAGACCCAGTACTTC; cdr3_aa: CASSFRWWDSLQETQYF
j_call: TRBJ1-2; clone_size: NA; v_call: TRBV10-2; d_call: NA; cdr3_nt: TGCGCCAGCAGTGGGAGGAGACAGGACCTCTATGGCTACACCTTC; cdr3_aa: CASSGRRQDLYGYTF
j_call: TRBJ1-1; clone_size: NA; v_call: TRBV10-3; d_call: NA; cdr3_nt: TGTGCCATCAAAAGAGGGGCTGAAGCTTTCTTT; cdr3_aa: CAIKRGAEAFF
j_call: TRBJ2-5; clone_size: NA; v_call: TRBV24-1; d_call: NA; cdr3_nt: TGTGCCACCAGTGATCTAGAGACCCAGTACTTC; cdr3_aa: CATSDLETQYF
j_call: TRBJ2-5; clone_size: few; v_call: TRBV5-1; d_call: TRBD1; cdr3_nt: TGCGCCAGTCACAGGGGGCGAGGAGAGACCCAGTACTTC; cdr3_aa: CASHRGRGETQYF
j_call: TRBJ1-2; clone_size: NA; v_call: TRBV9; d_call: NA; cdr3_nt: TGTGCCAGCAGCGCAGGGGTTTGGAATGGCTACACCTTC; cdr3_aa: CASSAGVWNGYTF
j_call: TRBJ2-1; clone_size: few; v_call: TRBV20-1; d_call: TRBD2; cdr3_nt: TGCAGTGGGGGCCCTAGCGGGAGTGGGGTTTACAATGAGCAGTTCTTC; cdr3_aa: CSGGPSGSGVYNEQFF
j_call: TRBJ1-4; clone_size: few; v_call: TRBV7-9; d_call: NA; cdr3_nt: TGTGCCAGCAGCCAGCCCCAGGTTGCGATGGAACTGTTTTTT; cdr3_aa: CASSQPQVAMELFF